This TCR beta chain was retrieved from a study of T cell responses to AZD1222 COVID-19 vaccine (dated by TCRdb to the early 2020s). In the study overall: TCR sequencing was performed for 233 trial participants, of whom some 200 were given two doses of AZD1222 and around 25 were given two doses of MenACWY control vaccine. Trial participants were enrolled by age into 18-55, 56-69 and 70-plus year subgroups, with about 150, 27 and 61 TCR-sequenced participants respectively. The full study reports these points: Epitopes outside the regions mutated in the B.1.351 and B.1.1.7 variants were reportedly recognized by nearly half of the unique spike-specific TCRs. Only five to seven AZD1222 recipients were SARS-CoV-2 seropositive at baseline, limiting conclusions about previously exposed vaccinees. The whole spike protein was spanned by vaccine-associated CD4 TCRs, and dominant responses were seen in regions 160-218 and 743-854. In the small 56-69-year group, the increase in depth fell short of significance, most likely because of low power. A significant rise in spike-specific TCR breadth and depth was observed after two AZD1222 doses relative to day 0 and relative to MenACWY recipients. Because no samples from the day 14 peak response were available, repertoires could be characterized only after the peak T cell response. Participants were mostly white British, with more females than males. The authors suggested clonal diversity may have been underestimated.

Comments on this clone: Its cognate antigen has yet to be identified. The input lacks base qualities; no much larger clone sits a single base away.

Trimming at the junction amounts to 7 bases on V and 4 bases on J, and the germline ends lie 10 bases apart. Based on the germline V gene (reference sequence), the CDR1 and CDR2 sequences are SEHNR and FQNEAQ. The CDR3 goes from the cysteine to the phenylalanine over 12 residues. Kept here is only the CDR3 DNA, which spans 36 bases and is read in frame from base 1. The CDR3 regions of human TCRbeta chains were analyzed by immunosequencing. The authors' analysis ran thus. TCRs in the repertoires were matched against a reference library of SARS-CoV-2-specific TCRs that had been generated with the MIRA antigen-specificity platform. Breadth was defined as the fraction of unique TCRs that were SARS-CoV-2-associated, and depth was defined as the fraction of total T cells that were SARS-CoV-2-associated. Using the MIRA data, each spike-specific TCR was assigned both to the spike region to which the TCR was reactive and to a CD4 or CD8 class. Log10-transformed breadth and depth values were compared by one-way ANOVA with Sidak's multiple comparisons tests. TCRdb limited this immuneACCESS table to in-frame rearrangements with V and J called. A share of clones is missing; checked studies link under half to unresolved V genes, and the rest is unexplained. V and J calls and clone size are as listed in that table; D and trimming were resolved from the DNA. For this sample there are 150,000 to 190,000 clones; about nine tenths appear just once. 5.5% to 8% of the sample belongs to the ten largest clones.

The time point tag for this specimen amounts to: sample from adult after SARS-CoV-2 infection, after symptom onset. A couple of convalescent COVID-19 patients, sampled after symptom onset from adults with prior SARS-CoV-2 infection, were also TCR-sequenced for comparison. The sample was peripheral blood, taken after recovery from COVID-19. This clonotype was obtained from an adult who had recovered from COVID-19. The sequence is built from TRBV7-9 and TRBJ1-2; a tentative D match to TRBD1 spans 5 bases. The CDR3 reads CASTRDGYGYTF. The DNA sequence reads TGTGCCAGCACCCGGGACGGCTATGGCTACACCTTC.